This paragraph reports one T cell receptor beta chain. The entry originates in a study of blood T cell repertoires in COVID-19. Study-wide context: From the United States, Italy and Spain came samples of acute and convalescent COVID-19. T cells, B-cell-depleted T cells, or PBMCs supplied cDNA or gDNA.

Original analysis: Nucleated cell counts were estimated from reference gene primer amplification. Only in-frame clones appear in the TCRdb table, and some are missing; sequencing was by immunoSEQ multiplex PCR. For V, J and clone size, that table is used; D and trimming come from the DNA. The sample lists approximately 74,000 clones; roughly 90% were seen once. The CDR3 has 16 amino acids. Trimming at V came to 3 bases and at J to 5 bases, leaving 9 bases not matched to a gene. CDR1 and CDR2 (germline): MNHEY, SMNVEV (reference sequence). This chain uses TRBV27 with TRBJ2-1; 8 bases match TRBD2. The sample consisted of peripheral blood. The sequence was collected from a woman aged 60-70 years with acute or convalescent COVID-19. This CDR3 is CASSLVSGGPDNEQFF. The CDR3 nucleotides read TGTGCCAGCAGTTTGGTTTCGGGGGGGCCGGACAATGAGCAGTTCTTC.